The rows below give T cell receptor beta chains drawn from one sample of a study of T-cell memory formation after mild COVID-19. TCRdb re-derived calls from the 5' RACE reads in MiXCR, one entry per CDR3 protein. The table shows 550,000 to 700,000 distinct CDR3 sequences, with roughly 18% occurring only once. The source material was PBMCs or a T cell subset sorted from them (not recorded which). Source of these receptors: an adult woman who had mild COVID-19 (a few samples of this study predate the infection). Cell type and time point are not known. Both conserved end residues are part of each CDR3. D genes are given only for firm matches. The listing skips clone size in some rows; elsewhere it reads once, few, many or a size class.

d_call,j_call,clone_size,v_call,cdr3_nt,cdr3_aa
TRBD1,TRBJ1-1,.,TRBV4-2,TGTGCCAGCAAGTCGAGAGCAGGTTCAGGGGGAGGGACTGAAGCTTTCTTT,CASKSRAGSGGGTEAFF
.,TRBJ2-3,few,TRBV12-3/TRBV12-4,TGTGCCAGCAGTTTAATTGGTGGGGGCACAGATACGCAGTATTTT,CASSLIGGGTDTQYF
.,TRBJ2-1,few,TRBV9,TGTGCCAGCAGCGTATCCGCCCTCAATGAGCAGTTCTTC,CASSVSALNEQFF
TRBD2,TRBJ2-3,.,TRBV2,TGTGCCAGCAGTGGTCAAGCGGGGGGTAGCACAGATACGCAGTATTTT,CASSGQAGGSTDTQYF
.,TRBJ1-1,few,TRBV15,TGTGCCACCAGCAGAGAATCTGGGACCCAGGGTCGAGCTTTCTTT,CATSRESGTQGRAFF
.,TRBJ2-1,.,TRBV24-1,TGTGCCACCAGTGATTTGCAAGGTGGGTTCTCCTACAATGAGCAGTTCTTC,CATSDLQGGFSYNEQFF
.,TRBJ2-7,few,TRBV27,TGTGCCAGCAGTTTATCATCAGGCCCGATCTATTACGAGCAGTACTTC,CASSLSSGPIYYEQYF
.,TRBJ2-7,few,TRBV10-3,TGTGCCATCTCGGCGCGGACCCCCGACGAGCAGTACTTC,CAISARTPDEQYF
TRBD2,TRBJ2-2,.,TRBV12-3/TRBV12-4,TGTGCCAGCAGTTTGGGCTTCGGACTAGCGGAAAACACCGGGGAGCTGTTTTTT,CASSLGFGLAENTGELFF
.,TRBJ1-5,many,TRBV20-1,TGCAGTGCTAGTTCGGGCAATCAGCCCCAGCATTTT,CSASSGNQPQHF
TRBD2,TRBJ2-5,.,TRBV6-5,TGTGCCAGCAGTTACTCTGTGGGACTAGCGGGAGAGGAGATGAAGACCCAGTACTTC,CASSYSVGLAGEEMKTQYF
TRBD1,TRBJ1-5,.,TRBV19,TGTGCCAGTAGTATAGGCCGACAGGGATTGAATCAGCCCCAGCATTTT,CASSIGRQGLNQPQHF
.,TRBJ2-1,few,TRBV3-1,TGTGCCAGCAGCCATCTCCAGGGTGAGCAGTTCTTC,CASSHLQGEQFF
TRBD1,TRBJ2-3,.,TRBV6-1,TGTGCCAGTCGGGACAGAAATACAGATACGCAGTATTTT,CASRDRNTDTQYF
.,TRBJ2-7,few,TRBV10-3,TGTGCCATCAGTGAGGGAACCGACGAGCAGTACTTC,CAISEGTDEQYF
TRBD1,TRBJ2-7,.,TRBV7-2,TGTGCCAGCACCCCCCGACAGGGGGCCTACGAGCAGTACTTC,CASTPRQGAYEQYF
.,TRBJ1-2,many,TRBV7-9,TGTGCCAGCAGCCCGGGCGACTATGGCTACACCTTC,CASSPGDYGYTF
TRBD2,TRBJ2-7,.,TRBV7-2,TGTGCCAGCAGCTCGTCCCGTATGAGCGGGACTTACGAGCAGTACTTC,CASSSSRMSGTYEQYF
TRBD2,TRBJ2-3,.,TRBV5-1,TGCGCCAGCGCGGTGGCTAGCGGGGGGGAAGATACGCAGTATTTT,CASAVASGGEDTQYF
.,TRBJ2-7,.,TRBV30,TGTGCCTGGAGTGACGGGAGCTCCTACGAGCAGTACTTC,CAWSDGSSYEQYF
TRBD2,TRBJ2-3,few,TRBV5-1,TGCGCCAGCAGCTTGGAATGGGGGGGTGAAGATACGCAGTATTTT,CASSLEWGGEDTQYF
TRBD1,TRBJ2-6,few,TRBV5-1,TGCGCCAGCAGCAGAACAGGGGCCTCTGGGGCCAACGTCCTGACTTTC,CASSRTGASGANVLTF
.,TRBJ1-2,few,TRBV4-1,TGCGCCAGCAGCCAAAGACCGGGGCCCTATGGCTACACCTTC,CASSQRPGPYGYTF
.,TRBJ2-7,.,TRBV7-6,TGTGCCAGCAGCTTCGAGGGGGGGCATGAGGAGCAGTACTTC,CASSFEGGHEEQYF
.,TRBJ1-6,few,TRBV5-1,TGCGCCAGCAGCTTGGAACCAGGGCGAAGTAATTCACCCCTCCACTTT,CASSLEPGRSNSPLHF
.,TRBJ1-1,few,TRBV20-1,TGCAGTGCTAGATATCCGGGACCTCCGGCCACTGAAGCTTTCTTT,CSARYPGPPATEAFF
TRBD1,TRBJ2-1,.,TRBV7-9,TGTGCCAGCAGCTTAGGTCGGACAGGGGTTAGTAGGGAGCAGTTCTTC,CASSLGRTGVSREQFF
.,TRBJ2-7,.,TRBV7-9,TGTGCCAGCAGCCCTAGTGGGACCCCCTACGAGCAGTACTTC,CASSPSGTPYEQYF
.,TRBJ2-7,few,TRBV27,TGTGCCAGCAGGGGCCTAGGACTCTCCTACGAGCAGTACTTC,CASRGLGLSYEQYF
TRBD2,TRBJ2-3,.,TRBV11-1,TGTGCCAGCAGCTTATACCTAGCGGGAGGGCATGGCACAGATACGCAGTATTTT,CASSLYLAGGHGTDTQYF
.,TRBJ2-3,many,TRBV20-1,TGCAGTGCTAGAGATCGGAGACAGGCCACAGATACGCAGTATTTT,CSARDRRQATDTQYF
TRBD1,TRBJ1-1,.,TRBV25-1,TGTGCCAGCAGAAGGACAGGGACGAACACTGAAGCTTTCTTT,CASRRTGTNTEAFF
TRBD1,TRBJ1-1,.,TRBV18,TGTGCCAGCTCACCACCGGGACCGAGGGGGCACACTGAAGCTTTCTTT,CASSPPGPRGHTEAFF
.,TRBJ2-7,few,TRBV30,TGTGCCTGGCATAGGGACCGGGACGAGCAGTACTTC,CAWHRDRDEQYF
TRBD2,TRBJ2-3,.,TRBV10-2,TGCGCCAGCAGTGCCAGCGGGGGCCCATACTACACAGATACGCAGTATTTT,CASSASGGPYYTDTQYF
.,TRBJ2-7,few,TRBV20-1,TGCAGTGCTGGGGGAGGCGGCGGATGGTCCTACGAGCAGTACTTC,CSAGGGGGWSYEQYF
TRBD2,TRBJ2-1,.,TRBV4-2,TGTGCCAGCAGCCAAGGACTAGCGGGAGGTGCTGATGAGCAGTTCTTC,CASSQGLAGGADEQFF
.,TRBJ2-2,.,TRBV6-6,TGTGCCAGTCTCACCGGGGAGCTGTTTTTT,CASLTGELFF
.,TRBJ2-1,.,TRBV24-1,TGTGCCACCAGTGATTTAGGCAGGGACTACAATGAGCAGTTCTTC,CATSDLGRDYNEQFF
.,TRBJ2-7,.,TRBV27,TGTGCCAGCAGTCCATCGCCGGGACGGAGCTACGAGCAGTACTTC,CASSPSPGRSYEQYF
TRBD2,TRBJ2-3,few,TRBV20-1,TGCAGTGCTAGGAGCGGAGGAGCGGGGGGTTCAGATACGCAGTATTTT,CSARSGGAGGSDTQYF
.,TRBJ2-7,.,TRBV4-2,TGTGCCAGCAGCCAAGAGGCCACCAGGGGTCTAGCGGTTCTCGAGTCCTACGAGCAGTACTTC,CASSQEATRGLAVLESYEQYF
.,TRBJ1-4,.,TRBV5-1,TGCGCCAGCAGGGAAGGAACAGCCCAGGGGGAAAAACTGTTTTTT,CASREGTAQGEKLFF
.,TRBJ2-7,few,TRBV5-8,TGTGCCAGCAGCTTGAGGGTTAAAAAAGGCTACGAGCAGTACTTC,CASSLRVKKGYEQYF
TRBD1,TRBJ2-7,many,TRBV28,TGTGCCAGCAGCCTACAGGGGCTGGCTTACGAGCAGTACTTC,CASSLQGLAYEQYF
.,TRBJ2-2,.,TRBV6-2/TRBV6-3,TGTGCCAGCAACGCAGTAGGGACCGGGGAGCTGTTTTTT,CASNAVGTGELFF
.,TRBJ1-2,many,TRBV12-3/TRBV12-4,TGTGCCAGCAGACCTGCACCCACACAGGAATTGACCTTC,CASRPAPTQELTF